This T cell receptor (beta chain) was captured by sequencing in a study of CD8+ T cells in alopecia areata. This clone was detected a few times. Antigen: not known. The sequencing template was cDNA reverse transcribed from extracted RNA. Method: immunoSEQ multiplex PCR; TCRdb's copy keeps in-frame clones and lacks some. The table shows some 160,000 clones, with 65% occurring only once. Trimming left V 0 bases short and J 3 bases short, with 14 bases between. This CDR3 contains 15 residues. Looked up from germline, CDR1 is SQVTM and CDR2 is ANQGSEA. Treatment reported: oral pan-JAK inhibitor, 5-10 mg twice daily. Patients with alopecia areata provided lesional scalp punch biopsies as well as peripheral blood. Study-level results: Lesional scalp displayed greater clonality than normal scalp, most notably in alopecia totalis/universalis.

The clonotype was recovered from a human donor with alopecia areata. The source material was CD4+ T cells sorted from blood, sampled at week 4, from a patient treated with tofacitinib. The chain is built from TRBV29-1 and TRBJ2-5; maybe TRBD2 (5 bases). CDR3 DNA: TGCAGCGTTGAAGATCTACTAGGCACCAAAGAGACCCAGTACTTC. Amino acids: CSVEDLLGTKETQYF.